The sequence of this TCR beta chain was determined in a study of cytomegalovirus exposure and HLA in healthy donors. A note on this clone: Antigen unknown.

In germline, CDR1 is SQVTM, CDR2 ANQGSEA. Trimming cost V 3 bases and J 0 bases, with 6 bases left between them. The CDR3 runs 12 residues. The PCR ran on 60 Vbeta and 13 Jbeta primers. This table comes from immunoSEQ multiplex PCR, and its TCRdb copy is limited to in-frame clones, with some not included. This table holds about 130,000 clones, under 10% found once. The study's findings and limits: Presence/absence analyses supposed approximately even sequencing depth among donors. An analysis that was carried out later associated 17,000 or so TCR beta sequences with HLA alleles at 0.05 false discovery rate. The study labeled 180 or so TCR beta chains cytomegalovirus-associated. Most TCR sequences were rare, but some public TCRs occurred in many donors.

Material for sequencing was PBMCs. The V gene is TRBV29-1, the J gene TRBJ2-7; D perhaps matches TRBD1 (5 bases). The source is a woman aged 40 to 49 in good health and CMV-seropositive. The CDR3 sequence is CSVEDTSYEQYF. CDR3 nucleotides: TGCAGCGTTGAGGACACCTCCTACGAGCAGTACTTC.